Only one count was recorded for the clone carrying this T cell receptor beta chain. What it recognizes is unknown. This entry is derived from a study of blood T cells in healthy people across ages. General study results and limits: Among T cells, TCR beta diversity per million cells dropped roughly linearly as age rose. Donor CMV status, an unknown factor, possibly confounded changes in expanded clonotypes. The percentage of naive T cells correlated strongly with TCR beta diversity.

With a J-beta primer mix and a sample-barcoded 5' primer, a second PCR ran about 7 to 12 cycles. In TCRdb, the 5' RACE reads were re-called with MiXCR into one record per CDR3 protein. The data show fewer than 900,000 distinct CDR3 sequences, 35% to 40% seen once. Donor samples were obtained from healthy Caucasian individuals from Russia, aged about 6 to 90. The CDR3 length is 15 residues. V gave up 0 bases and J gave up 4 bases, with 12 bases separating them. Germline V gene lookup returns CDR1 LGHDT and CDR2 YNNKEL (reference sequence). The chain has TRBV3-1 and TRBJ1-2; D remains unclear. Sequenced: blood. The TCR sequence derives from a man aged 18 to 29 in good health. The DNA for the CDR3 is TGTGCCAGCAGCCAAGAGGAGCCAACCCCCTATGGCTACACCTTC. It is translated as CASSQEEPTPYGYTF.